This T cell receptor (beta chain) was captured by sequencing in a study of blood T cell repertoires in COVID-19 (dated by TCRdb to 2020 to 2022). With regard to the full study: Samples from collaborators originated in the United States, Italy and Spain and spanned both the acute and convalescent phases of COVID-19. The repertoires were made available in a free public database intended to serve as a resource for research on the immune response to SARS-CoV-2. The dataset comprised deeply sampled blood TCRbeta repertoires from subjects exposed to, actively infected with, or recovered from COVID-19. Samples were obtained from the ongoing ImmuneRACE study (first 160 participants) and from 1,254 subjects provided by 6 global collaborators. The material from the prospective study consisted of cDNA or gDNA derived from T cells, B-cell-depleted T cells, or PBMCs. Sample metadata almost always included a de-identified subject ID, COVID-19 status, age in years and sex. Where available, HLA class I and class II types were taken from metadata supplied by the sample provider and were not determined by assay-based typing. Beyond this particular receptor, the publication reports: The amount of clinical and demographic metadata varied by source and participant and was provided uncurated.

Participants in the prospective study were aged 18 to 89 years, lived in 24 United States geographic areas, and enrolled through a virtual design. In the prospective study, participants were assigned to cohorts based on the clinical history participants reported in a screening survey and a study questionnaire. Recovered participants in ImmuneRACE Cohort 3 were defined as having two consecutive negative NP/OP PCR tests, clearance from a healthcare professional, or resolution of symptoms. In the prospective study, whole blood, serum and a nasopharyngeal or oropharyngeal swab were collected from each participant by mobile phlebotomists. Participants in the prospective study had the option to provide additional blood draws and questionnaires over a 2-month period. Blood samples from the prospective study were shipped frozen or at room temperature prior to DNA extraction. Per the germline V gene (reference sequence), SEHNR is the CDR1 and FQNEAQ is the CDR2. V lost 5 bases and J lost 0 bases; the stretch between them is 11 bases long. Counted from cysteine to phenylalanine, this CDR3 has 15 amino acids. Left in the record is the CDR3 DNA by itself, 45 bases read in frame from the first base.

TCRbeta CDR3 regions were amplified from genomic DNA by means of the immunoSEQ Assay, a bias-controlled multiplex PCR. Turning to the authors' computational methods: Within the assay, amplification of reference gene primers was used to estimate how many nucleated cells each sample contained. Sequence reads were collapsed and filtered to measure the absolute abundance of every unique TCRbeta CDR3 rearrangement. For each sample, productive Simpson clonality was calculated as the square root of Simpson's diversity index across productive rearrangements. Imported from immuneACCESS, the table was reduced by TCRdb to in-frame sequences with V and J called. These copies leave out some clones; in studies compared against another copy, an unresolved V gene accounts for under half, and the cause of the remainder is not known. V and J calls and clone size are as listed in that table; D and trimming were resolved from the DNA. For this sample the table gives a few hundred thousand clones, of which around 91% were detected only once. Together, the top ten hold roughly a tenth of the sample.

For this clone: Its antigen has not been determined. Per-base quality was not reported, and no clone a single base away is much larger than it.

The chain is assembled from TRBV7-9 and TRBJ1-5; a weak D assignment points to TRBD1 (5 bases agree). This clonotype originated in a middle-aged woman who had recovered from COVID-19. Sequenced material: PBMCs or T cells enriched from blood (not recorded which). The CDR3 protein is CASSGGDNSNQPQHF. The DNA sequence is given as TGTGCCAGCAGCGGGGGGGATAATAGCAATCAGCCCCAGCATTTT. With the portions outside the CDR3 filled from the reference TRBV7-9 and TRBJ1-5 genes, the complete variable region becomes DTGVSQNPRHKITKRGQNVTFRCDPISEHNRLYWYRQTLGQGPEFLTYFQNEAQLEKSRLLSDRFSAERPKGSFSTLEIQRTEQGDSAMYLCASSGGDNSNQPQHFGDGTRLSIL.